This TCR beta chain was identified during a study of cytomegalovirus exposure and HLA in healthy donors. Study-wide points: Cytomegalovirus association was assigned to some 160 TCR beta chains.

This CDR3 comprises 12 residues. About this clone itself: Its antigen remains unknown.

It was with 60 Vbeta and 13 Jbeta primers that the PCR ran. Some clones are missing from TCRdb's copy, which holds only in-frame ones; the method was immunoSEQ multiplex PCR. The data show over 150,000 clones, around three quarters seen once. The receptor was derived from a man younger than 45 in good health and CMV-seropositive. This chain uses TRBV1 with TRBJ1-4. TRBV1 is labeled a pseudogene. The material sequenced was PBMCs. The DNA for the CDR3 is TGCACCAGGGGGGGGAAGTATGAAAAACTGTTTTTT. Translated: CTRGGKYEKLFF.